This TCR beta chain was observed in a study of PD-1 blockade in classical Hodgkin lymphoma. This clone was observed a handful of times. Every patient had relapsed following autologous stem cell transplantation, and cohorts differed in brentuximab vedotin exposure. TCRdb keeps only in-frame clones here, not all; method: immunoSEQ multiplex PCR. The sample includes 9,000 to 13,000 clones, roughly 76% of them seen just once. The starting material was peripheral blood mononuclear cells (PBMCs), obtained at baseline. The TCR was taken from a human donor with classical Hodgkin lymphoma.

CDR3 region: CASSTPGVFWGYTF. CDR3 coding DNA: TGTGCCAGCAGTACTCCCGGAGTCTTCTGGGGCTACACCTTC. This sequence joins TRBV6-5 and TRBJ1-2; D is ambiguous. V lost 5 bases to trimming and J lost 8 bases, with 18 bases between them. CDR1 is MNHEY and CDR2 is SVGAGI in the germline V gene. The CDR3 runs to 14 residues.